This T cell receptor (beta chain) comes out of a study of blood T cell repertoires in COVID-19. As for the study in general: The United States, Italy and Spain provided the acute and convalescent COVID-19 samples. Nucleic acid was either cDNA or gDNA, and it came from T cells, B-cell-depleted T cells, or PBMCs.

TCRdb's copy holds only in-frame clones and misses some; the assay was immunoSEQ multiplex PCR. The sample gives around 480,000 clones, roughly 87% of which show up once; about 0.7% is in the top ten. Participants, about 18 to 100 years old, spanned around 26 US areas. This TCR came from a woman aged 18-29 years who had recovered from COVID-19. Sample: PBMCs or T cells enriched from blood (not recorded which).

CDR3 in DNA: TGTGCCACCAACGAACTAGCGGGGCAAGAGACCCAGTACTTC. Encoded protein: CATNELAGQETQYF. The chain carries TRBV6-5 and TRBJ2-5, with 10 bases that match TRBD2. The germline CDR1 and CDR2 sequences are MNHEY and SVGAGI. J lost 2 bases, V lost 10 bases, and 7 bases had no gene match. The CDR3 totals 14 residues.